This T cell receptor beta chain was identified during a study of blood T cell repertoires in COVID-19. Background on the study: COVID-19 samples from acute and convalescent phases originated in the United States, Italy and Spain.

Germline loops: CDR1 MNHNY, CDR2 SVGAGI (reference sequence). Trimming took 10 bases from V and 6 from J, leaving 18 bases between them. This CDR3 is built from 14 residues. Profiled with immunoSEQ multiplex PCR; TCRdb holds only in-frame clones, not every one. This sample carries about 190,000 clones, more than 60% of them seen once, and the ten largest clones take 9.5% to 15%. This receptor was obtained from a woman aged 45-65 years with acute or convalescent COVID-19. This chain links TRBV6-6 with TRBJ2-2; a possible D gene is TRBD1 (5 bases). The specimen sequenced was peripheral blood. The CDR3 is CATIRLREAGELFF. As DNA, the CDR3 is TGTGCCACCATCCGACTCAGGGAAGCCGGGGAGCTGTTTTTT.